This TCR beta chain was captured by sequencing in a study of blood T cells in healthy people across ages. Primers used in a second PCR of roughly 7 to 11 cycles were a sample-barcoded 5' primer and a J-beta primer mix. Using its own MiXCR run on the 5' RACE reads, TCRdb lists one record per CDR3 protein. The sample lists around 1,000,000 distinct CDR3 sequences; almost 25% were seen once. The CDR3 length is 14 residues. Germline V gives CDR1 SGHRS, CDR2 YFSETQ. The V end was cut by 0 bases, the J end by 5 bases, with 9 bases between. Total RNA, at least 6 micrograms per sample, was extracted from PBMCs. In addition, the sample was reused for a study of T cells of mothers and their children. Per that paper: M1S, a second-PCR primer, added sample barcodes and 2-4 random nucleotides. The authors found no persistent microchimeric T cell clones.

This TCR was recovered from a girl aged 2 to 9 in good health. Input material: blood. This rearrangement joins TRBV5-1 to TRBJ2-1, with a possible D match to TRBD1 (6 bases). The CDR3 sequence is CASSLEDRNNEQFF. CDR3 DNA sequence: TGCGCCAGCAGCTTGGAGGACAGAAACAATGAGCAGTTCTTC.